In this sample, the clone carrying this TCR beta chain turned up once. Germline V lookup: CDR1 MDHEN, CDR2 SYDVKM. This CDR3 spans 15 amino acids. V dropped 5 bases and J dropped 0 bases, with 11 bases sitting between them. The data derive from a study of T cell responses to AZD1222 COVID-19 vaccine. Assay used: immunoSEQ multiplex PCR; TCRdb lists only in-frame clones, some missing. The sample includes 140,000 or so clones, 91% of them seen just once. The clonotype comes from an adult who received the MenACWY meningococcal vaccine as a control. The sample here was peripheral blood, taken 28 days after the second dose of the MenACWY control vaccine. This rearrangement joins TRBV28 to TRBJ1-5, with D tentatively TRBD1 (6 bases). CDR3 region: CASSRGEYSNQPQHF. The DNA for the CDR3 is TGTGCCAGCAGTAGGGGGGAATATAGCAATCAGCCCCAGCATTTT.